This T cell receptor (beta chain) was documented in a study of tumor-infiltrating lymphocytes in primary liver carcinoma. On this clonotype: One junction end disagrees with the germline gene, perhaps due to a read error.

The germline V gene has CDR1 LGHNA and CDR2 YNFKEQ. The CDR3 contains 14 residues. Co-extraction of both nucleic acids (RNA and DNA) used about 17-33 mg of unsorted bulk tissue. With a constant-region primer, TCR beta cDNA was made from about 0.5 ug of total RNA. Each TCR beta library was derived from three nested multiplex PCR rounds that employed slightly modified ARM-PCR. The two initial PCR rounds, around 10 cycles each, used TRBV1-TRBV30 forward and C-beta reverse primers. TCRdb passed the multiplex PCR reads through MiXCR, listing each CDR3 protein once. The sample records 95,000 to 100,000 distinct CDR3 sequences, about 67% being singletons.

Sample: liver tumor tissue from sampling region 2. Subset: tumor region T2, inferior pole. The clonotype comes from a woman aged 60-70 years with primary liver carcinoma and hepatitis B virus infection. The rearrangement uses TRBV4-2 and TRBJ2-3; D gene uncertain. The CDR3: CASSQGGQQDMQYF. CDR3 nucleotides: TGTGCCAGCAGCCAAGGTGGGCAGCAAGATATGCAGTATTTT.